This TCR beta chain was sequenced in a study of PD-L1 blockade in urothelial cancer. Study context: Blood was tested 3 weeks (second dose) and 6 weeks into treatment. Typically, measured as a median, blood samples had about 140,000 T cells.

The CDR3 runs 15 residues. V was clipped by 5 bases and J by 1 base, with 15 bases between them. The germline V gene has CDR1 SGHNT and CDR2 YYREEE (reference sequence). Only in-frame clones appear in the TCRdb table, and some are missing; sequencing was by immunoSEQ multiplex PCR. The data show approximately 100,000 clones, roughly nine tenths seen once. The sequences come from PBMCs, collected around atezolizumab (anti-PD-L1) treatment. This chain uses TRBV5-4 with TRBJ1-2, with D maybe TRBD1 (6 bases). This TCR came from an elderly woman with urothelial cancer. Here the CDR3 reads CASRVGGGLNYGYTF. In DNA, the CDR3 is TGTGCCAGCAGGGTGGGAGGGGGGCTTAACTATGGCTACACCTTC.